The 31 T cell receptor beta chains in this list originate from one sample, sequenced in a study of blood T cell repertoires in COVID-19. Data came from immunoSEQ multiplex PCR; TCRdb stores just in-frame clones and leaves some out. The repertoire holds some 170,000 clones, with 60% to 80% as singletons. Sequenced sample: peripheral blood. The receptors here all came from a woman aged 70-85 years with acute or convalescent COVID-19.

The chain has TRBV5-1 and TRBJ2-7; the match to TRBD2 covers 11 bases. V was clipped by 3 bases and J by 0 bases; unmatched bases: 5. The CDR3 length is 16 residues. Germline CDR1 SGHRS, CDR2 YFSETQ. The CDR3 DNA reads as TGCGCCAGCAGCTCTCTGACTAGCGGGAACTCCTACGAGCAGTACTTC. Encoded protein: CASSSLTSGNSYEQYF.

The chain employs TRBV2 and TRBJ2-1; no clear D. Trimming removed 6 bases from V and 5 bases from J, with 5 bases in between. Germline CDR1 and CDR2: SNHLY and FYNNEI. The CDR3 loop spans 11 amino acids. In nucleotides, the CDR3 is TGTGCCAGCAGGGCCGACAATGAGCAGTTCTTC. It is translated as CASRADNEQFF.

The chain carries TRBV2 and TRBJ1-5, with a weak D call TRBD1 (5 bases). This CDR3 is built from 15 residues. Germline lookup yields CDR1 SNHLY and CDR2 FYNNEI. V was trimmed by 8 bases and J by 4 bases, leaving 18 bases between them. Written as DNA, the CDR3 is TGTGCCAGCCGAGAAGGTTTGACAGAGAATCAGCCCCAGCATTTT. This sequence encodes CASREGLTENQPQHF. Filled out from reference TRBV2 and TRBJ1-5, the complete variable domain reads EPEVTQTPSHQVTQMGQEVILRCVPISNHLYFYWYRQILGQKVEFLVSFYNNEISEKSEIFDDQFSVERPDGSNFTLKIRSTKLEDSAMYFCASREGLTENQPQHFGDGTRLSIL.

This chain joins TRBV21-1 and TRBJ2-2; the table gives TRBD2 as D, unverified against the DNA. TRBV21-1 is a known pseudogene. The CDR3 runs 17 residues. The CDR3 nucleotides are TGTGCCAGCAATAACCACCCGCGGGAGTCTACCACCGGGGAGCTGTTTTTT. Translating gives CASNNHPRESTTGELFF.

The rearrangement links TRBV7-2 to TRBJ1-5; D is unclear. The CDR3 consists of 14 residues. In germline, CDR1 is SGHTA, CDR2 FQGNSA. V lost 4 bases to trimming and J lost 4 bases, with 11 bases between them. CDR3 sequence reads: CASSSGDRNQPQHF. DNA for the CDR3: TGTGCCAGCAGCTCAGGTGATAGGAATCAGCCCCAGCATTTT.

This clone was picked up one time. The chain recombines TRBV4-1 with TRBJ2-3; TRBD2 aligns across 10 bases. CDR3 length equals 16 residues. V was clipped by 5 bases and J by 1 base; unmatched bases: 6. The germline CDR1 and CDR2 sequences are MGHRA and YSYEKL. The CDR3 sequence: CASSSRTSGGTDTQYF. The CDR3 region has the DNA TGCGCCAGCAGCTCCCGGACTAGCGGAGGCACAGATACGCAGTATTTT.

The table lists this clone with a count of one. The V gene is TRBV21-1, the J gene TRBJ2-1; the table's D call, TRBD2, has no DNA check behind it. TRBV21-1 is recorded as a pseudogene. The CDR3 totals 17 residues. This chain's CDR3 is CASSKGGEAQQKALQFF. CDR3 nucleotide sequence: TGTGCCAGCAGCAAGGGAGGGGAGGCCCAGCAAAAGGCACTGCAGTTCTTC.

The CDR3 here is CASSFSGQGVGGTIYF. CDR3 DNA sequence: TGTGCCAGCAGCTTTTCAGGACAGGGCGTCGGAGGCACCATATATTTT. The chain has TRBV27 and TRBJ1-3, with 8 nucleotides matching TRBD1. CDR1 is MNHEY and CDR2 is SMNVEV in the germline V gene (reference sequence). The CDR3 has 16 amino acids. Trimming removed 6 bases from V and 9 bases from J; junction bases left unmatched: 16.

This clone was seen a few times. The chain is built from TRBV3-1 (or the pseudogene TRBV3-2) and TRBJ1-1; the D gene is possibly TRBD1 (5 bases). The length of the CDR3 is 13 residues. V was trimmed by 8 bases and J by 4 bases, leaving 14 bases between them. Per the germline V gene, CDR1 is LGHDT and CDR2 is YNNKEL (reference sequence). In DNA, the CDR3 is TGTGCCAGCCGCCCCGGGACTTCCACTGAAGCTTTCTTT. It is translated as CASRPGTSTEAFF.

The CDR3 DNA follows: TGTGCCTGGAACGGAAGGGGGCGCTCTGGAAACACCATATATTTT. It is translated as CAWNGRGRSGNTIYF. This chain uses TRBV30 with TRBJ1-3; 7 nucleotides agree with TRBD1. Germline CDR1 reads GTSNPN; CDR2 reads SVGIG (reference sequence). The CDR3 loop spans 15 amino acids. The junction had 6 bases not matched to a gene; V was cut back by 4 bases and J by 0 bases.

V and J are TRBV7-2 and TRBJ1-1, with D tentatively TRBD1 (6 bases). V shed 5 bases and J shed 9 bases, with 13 bases lying between them. Germline assignment: CDR1 SGHTA and CDR2 FQGNSA. This CDR3 is 12 amino acids long. CDR3 protein: CASSPQGSQAFF. CDR3 bases: TGTGCCAGCAGCCCCCAGGGGAGCCAAGCTTTCTTT.

The chain uses TRBV6-1 and TRBJ1-4, with a tentative D call TRBD1 (6 bases). The germline V and J ends were trimmed by 1 base and 8 bases, with 11 bases remaining between them. This CDR3 comprises 14 residues. Germline CDR1 and CDR2: MNHNS and SASEGT. The CDR3 DNA is TGTGCCAGCAGTGAAGTGGGGGCCGGCGAAAAACTGTTTTTT. Its protein is CASSEVGAGEKLFF.

The CDR3 DNA follows: TGTGCCAGCAGCCAAGATTCCGGGAGTACGTGGCAGTACTTC. Its translation: CASSQDSGSTWQYF. The rearrangement joins TRBV3-1 (or the pseudogene TRBV3-2) to TRBJ2-7; D is perhaps TRBD2 (6 bases). Germline-derived CDR1 and CDR2 are LGHDT and YNNKEL (reference sequence). The CDR3 consists of 14 residues. Deletions cut 0 bases from V and 9 bases from J, with 15 bases between.

V is TRBV28 and J is TRBJ2-7; perhaps TRBD2 as D (6 bases). V lost 2 bases, J lost 2 bases, and 10 bases lay in between. Germline V gene data show CDR1 as MDHEN and CDR2 as SYDVKM. The CDR3 totals 14 residues. The CDR3 DNA reads TGTGCCAGCAGTTTAGTAGCGGTCGCCTACGAGCAGTACTTC. Protein sequence: CASSLVAVAYEQYF.

V gene TRBV5-1 combines with J gene TRBJ2-2; the match to TRBD1 covers 8 bases. The V and J ends lost 0 bases and 1 base, in that order; junction bases with no gene match: 5. CDR1 SGHRS and CDR2 YFSETQ come from the germline V gene. The length of the CDR3 is 17 residues. CDR3 region: CASSLAFGQGNTGELFF. For the CDR3, the DNA is TGCGCCAGCAGCTTGGCGTTTGGACAGGGGAACACCGGGGAGCTGTTTTTT.

This clone was seen just once. The CDR3 DNA sequence: TGTGCCAGCAGCGTAGTGGCGGGAGAGCAGTTCTTC. Translated: CASSVVAGEQFF. The V and J genes are TRBV9 and TRBJ2-1; D may be TRBD2 (6 bases). V was trimmed by 0 bases and J by 10 bases, leaving 8 bases between them. Germline values: CDR1 SGDLS, CDR2 YYNGEE. CDR3 size: 12 residues.

This sequence joins TRBV3-1 (or the pseudogene TRBV3-2) and TRBJ2-7; D call uncertain. CDR1 LGHDT and CDR2 YNNKEL come from the germline V gene (reference sequence). This CDR3 spans 15 amino acids. V was cut by 1 base and J by 6 bases, with 16 bases left in between. The DNA of the CDR3 is TGTGCCAGCAGCCAAGGAGTTAGCAAAAGTCGCGAGCAGTACTTC. It codes for CASSQGVSKSREQYF.

This clone was seen more than once but under ten times. V gene TRBV19 combines with J gene TRBJ2-2; 7 bases are shared with TRBD1. CDR1 LNHDA and CDR2 SQIVND come from the germline V gene (reference sequence). V shed 8 bases, J shed 7 bases, and the junction held 7 bases outside the gene matches. This CDR3 region has 13 residues. The CDR3 is CASGDREYGELFF. DNA of the CDR3: TGTGCCAGTGGAGACAGGGAATACGGGGAGCTGTTTTTT.

In nucleotides, the CDR3 is TGTGCCAGCAGTTGGGCGGGAGGGCCTTATGAGCAGTTCTTC. This translates into CASSWAGGPYEQFF. This chain uses TRBV6-2 or TRBV6-3 with TRBJ2-1; 9 bases agree with TRBD2. Germline loops: CDR1 MNHEY, CDR2 SVGEGT. Trimming at V came to 4 bases and at J to 8 bases, leaving 6 bases not matched to a gene. The CDR3 covers 14 residues.

This chain links TRBV27 with TRBJ1-3; D may be TRBD1 (5 bases). This CDR3 has 14 amino acids. Germline V gene data show CDR1 as MNHEY and CDR2 as SMNVEV (reference sequence). Trimming left V 0 bases short and J 3 bases short, with 6 bases between. As DNA, the CDR3 is TGTGCCAGCAGTTTATCCAGGGTTGGAAACACCATATATTTT. It codes for CASSLSRVGNTIYF.

The chain links TRBV5-1 to TRBJ2-7; D is unresolved. The CDR3 contains 14 residues. The V end was cut by 1 base, the J end by 0 bases, with 8 bases between. Germline-derived CDR1 and CDR2 are SGHRS and YFSETQ. Here the CDR3 reads CASSLTPSSYEQYF. In DNA, the CDR3 is TGCGCCAGCAGCTTGACCCCGAGCTCCTACGAGCAGTACTTC.

The gene calls are TRBV24-1 and TRBJ2-2, with 9 bases fitting TRBD2. Germline CDR1 and CDR2: KGHDR and SFDVKD. The J segment lost 1 base and the V segment lost 8 bases, leaving 10 bases of the junction unmatched. This CDR3 spans 17 amino acids. In nucleotides, the CDR3 is TGTGCCACCACTGCGGGGGGGGCAGGGGAGAACACCGGGGAGCTGTTTTTT. Protein: CATTAGGAGENTGELFF.

V gene TRBV7-6 combines with J gene TRBJ1-2; 7 nucleotides agree with TRBD1. Germline loops: CDR1 SGHVS, CDR2 FNYEAQ. CDR3 size: 14 residues. V dropped 5 bases and J dropped 8; count of bases not matched to a gene: 11. CDR3: CASSTQEGARGYTF. The CDR3 coding sequence is TGTGCCAGCAGCACGCAGGAGGGGGCGCGGGGCTACACCTTC.

The rearrangement links TRBV15 to TRBJ2-3, with 10 bases fitting TRBD2. J gave up 4 bases and V 0 bases, and 4 bases lay outside the gene matches. The CDR3 runs to 16 residues. Germline lookup yields CDR1 LNHNV and CDR2 YYDKDF (reference sequence). The CDR3 is CATSRDALAGPDTQYF. The CDR3 DNA sequence: TGTGCCACCAGCAGAGATGCACTAGCGGGGCCAGATACGCAGTATTTT. Full variable domain (outside the CDR3, taken from reference TRBV15 and TRBJ2-3): DAMVIQNPRYQVTQFGKPVTLSCSQTLNHNVMYWYQQKSSQAPKLLFHYYDKDFNNEADTPDNFQSRRPNTSFCFLDIRSPGLGDTAMYLCATSRDALAGPDTQYFGPGTRLTVL.

The V gene is TRBV7-9, the J gene TRBJ2-7; tentatively, D is TRBD1 (6 bases). V lost 9 bases and J 4 bases, leaving 22 bases between the germline ends. The CDR3 runs 15 residues. Germline V gene sequence: CDR1 SEHNR, CDR2 FQNEAQ (reference sequence). CDR3 bases: TGTGCCAGTACGACTACAGGGTTTAAAGCTTACGAGCAGTACTTC. It yields the protein CASTTTGFKAYEQYF.

The sample holds one count of this clone. The chain is built from TRBV5-4 and TRBJ1-1; 7 bases fit TRBD1. Losses at the gene ends were 0 bases for V and 3 bases for J; bases not matched to a gene: 8. Per the germline V gene, CDR1 is SGHNT and CDR2 is YYREEE (reference sequence). This CDR3 has 16 residues. CDR3 bases: TGTGCCAGCAGCTTGGGAGGGGGCAGGGGGTACACTGAAGCTTTCTTT. Protein: CASSLGGGRGYTEAFF. The complete variable domain, with remaining parts taken from reference TRBV5-4 and TRBJ1-1, reads ETGVTQSPTHLIKTRGQQVTLRCSSQSGHNTVSWYQQALGQGPQFIFQYYREEENGRGNFPPRFSGLQFPNYSSELNVNALELDDSALYLCASSLGGGRGYTEAFFGQGTRLTVV.

V is TRBV24-1 and J is TRBJ1-4; 9 nucleotides line up with TRBD1. This CDR3 comprises 17 residues. Losses at the gene ends were 1 base for V and 7 bases for J; bases not matched to a gene: 9. The germline V gene has CDR1 KGHDR and CDR2 SFDVKD. CDR3 protein: CATSDFEGDRVGEKLFF. In nucleotides, the CDR3 is TGTGCCACCAGTGATTTTGAGGGGGACAGGGTAGGTGAAAAACTGTTTTTT.

V usage is TRBV19 and J usage is TRBJ2-7; 9 bases line up with TRBD1. Germline V gene data show CDR1 as LNHDA and CDR2 as SQIVND (reference sequence). The CDR3 runs to 16 residues. With V trimmed by 2 bases and J by 4 bases, 9 bases remained unmatched. The chain's CDR3 is CASSISAGQGGYEQYF. The DNA of the CDR3 is TGTGCCAGTAGTATATCGGCGGGACAGGGTGGATACGAGCAGTACTTC.

This clone was detected a few times. This chain connects TRBV29-1 to TRBJ2-7, with D perhaps matching TRBD2 (5 bases). This CDR3 spans 11 amino acids. With 3 bases removed from V and 4 bases from J, the gap between germline ends came to 7 bases. Looked up from germline, CDR1 is SQVTM and CDR2 is ANQGSEA. The CDR3 here is CSVERGYEQYF. The CDR3 DNA is TGCAGCGTTGAGCGAGGGTACGAGCAGTACTTC.

V is TRBV3-1 (or the pseudogene TRBV3-2) and J is TRBJ1-1, with 7 bases matching TRBD1. Germline V CDR1 and CDR2: LGHDT, YNNKEL (reference sequence). The CDR3 is 12 amino acids. Trimming removed 8 bases from V and 3 bases from J; junction bases left unmatched: 3. CDR3 region: CASGDRYTEAFF. The CDR3 DNA follows: TGTGCCAGCGGGGACAGATACACTGAAGCTTTCTTT.

V usage is TRBV2 and J usage is TRBJ1-1; no firm D call. The V and J ends lost 4 bases and 1 base respectively, with 7 bases between them. The germline gives CDR1 SNHLY, CDR2 FYNNEI. This CDR3 has 13 amino acids. The CDR3 DNA is TGTGCCAGCAGTGCCGACACGAACACTGAAGCTTTCTTT. This gives the protein CASSADTNTEAFF.